This TCR beta chain was identified in a study of T cells of healthy individuals. This clonotype is a singleton in its sample. One entry per CDR3 protein, called by TCRdb with MiXCR from the 5' RACE reads. The sample has around 98,000 distinct CDR3 sequences, 15% to 20% seen once; the top ten hold around 6.5%. V was clipped by 5 bases and J by 3 bases, with 17 bases between them. The CDR3 has 16 residues. Germline values: CDR1 SNHLY, CDR2 FYNNEI. The sequence derives from a human donor in good health. The chain couples TRBV2 to TRBJ1-5; possible D gene TRBD1, 5 bases. CDR3 in amino acids: CASSPSTGGDNQPQHF. The CDR3 DNA is TGTGCCAGCAGTCCTTCGACGGGGGGGGACAATCAGCCCCAGCATTTT.